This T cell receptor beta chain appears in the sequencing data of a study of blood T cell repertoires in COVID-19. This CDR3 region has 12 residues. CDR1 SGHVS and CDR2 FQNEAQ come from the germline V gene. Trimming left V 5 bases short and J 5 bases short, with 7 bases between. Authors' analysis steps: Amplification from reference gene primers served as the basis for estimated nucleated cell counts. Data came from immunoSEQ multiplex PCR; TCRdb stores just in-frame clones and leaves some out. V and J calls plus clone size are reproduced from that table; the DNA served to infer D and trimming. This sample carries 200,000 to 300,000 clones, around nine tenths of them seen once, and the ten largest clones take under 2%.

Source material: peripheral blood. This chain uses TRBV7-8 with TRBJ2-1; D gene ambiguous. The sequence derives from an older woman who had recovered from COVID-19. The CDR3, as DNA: TGTGCCAGCAGCCCATGGCACAATGAGCAGTTCTTC. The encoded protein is CASSPWHNEQFF.